This is a list of T cell receptor beta chains from one sample in a study of blood T cells in healthy people across ages. TCRdb itself ran the 5' RACE reads through MiXCR, one entry per CDR3 protein. The sample shows just under 750,000 distinct CDR3 sequences, roughly 20% of them seen only once. Sequences were obtained from blood. Source of these receptors: a man between 65 and 85 years old in good health. Each CDR3 is given without its conserved first and last residue.

cdr3_length v_call cdr3_aa
10 TRBV9 ASSPQRGKAF
13 TRBV27 ASSLQTGGVGTQY
10 TRBV12-2 ASRGKGVEQF
13 TRBV6-4 ASSERDRGNSPLH
11 TRBV11-2 ASSLAGSPEAF
13 TRBV7-8 ALGTGSSGANVLT
14 TRBV9 ASSVGEVAGANEQF
12 TRBV29-1 SVKRQGSNYGYT
12 TRBV12-3/TRBV12-4 ASSLGTRGSPLH
11 TRBV18 ASSPQLQKTQY
9 TRBV7-9 ASSNSETQY
9 TRBV29-1 SVDNVGTQY
12 TRBV20-1 SARPGGSLNEQF
9 TRBV7-9 ASSWAEEAF
14 TRBV4-3 ASSQVVSFGANVLT
9 TRBV29-1 SVLKSGELF
11 TRBV7-9 ASSFQRDGELF
12 TRBV27 ASSSGLINQPQH
12 TRBV20-1 SAEGPLAYNEQF
11 TRBV20-1 SARGPLNQPQH
14 TRBV5-1 ASSLALGGQNYGYT
13 TRBV2 ASSSNGGPYNEQF
11 TRBV29-1 SAAQGANEKLF
12 TRBV6-2/TRBV6-3 ASSSGGRYTEAF
14 TRBV5-5 ASTPGTSGNTDTQY
12 TRBV6-4 ASSSGTGASEQY
13 TRBV5-1 ASSLSVLVKNIQY
12 TRBV2 ASETSGEQETQY
9 TRBV29-1 SDGTVYGYT
11 TRBV29-1 SVLWTGGGKLF
13 TRBV12-3/TRBV12-4 ASSSTGTGQETQY
12 TRBV5-1 ASSPGTSVLGQF
14 TRBV19 ASSLTGTGAYNEQF
13 TRBV28 ASSLYAGGGETQY
14 TRBV10-3 AEYMRQEIAKNIQY
14 TRBV6-2/TRBV6-3 ASSYGGVAWTDTQY
11 TRBV10-3 ATGQGAYNEQF
10 TRBV20-1 SAPPRGNGYT
11 TRBV28 ASRMTGANGYT
12 TRBV29-1 SVMDRGRGNTIY
12 TRBV10-3 AISESGRVHEQF
13 TRBV5-1 ASSPGGFLRTEAF
11 TRBV6-1 ASSDGGTDTQY
13 TRBV29-1 SVEPPGATNEKLF
12 TRBV12-3/TRBV12-4 ASRTGGGSYEQY
9 TRBV29-1 SVDNWETQY
12 TRBV19 ASSIEASRETQY
14 TRBV12-3/TRBV12-4 ASSFGQGAANTEAF
14 TRBV14 ASSHVGSGKESPLH
13 TRBV3-1 ASSQDRTGVFEQY
14 TRBV7-9 ASSHDRAIMNTEAF
13 TRBV3-1 ASSTGTGGSYEQY
11 TRBV14 ASSQGQLYGYT
10 TRBV6-5 ASAASDYGYT
12 TRBV12-3/TRBV12-4 ASSANGGTGELF
11 TRBV29-1 SVEHRGGQGYT
15 TRBV7-9 ASSLGWAGATNEKLF
10 TRBV7-9 ASSSIVSGQF